This T cell receptor beta chain was obtained from a study of blood T cells in healthy people across ages. Whole-study results and caveats: Those diversity estimates obtained from one million T cells were thought to be underestimates.

V lost 2 bases, J lost 8 bases, and 8 bases stayed unmatched. Per germline, CDR1 SGHTA and CDR2 FQGNSA. This CDR3 comprises 16 residues. It was with a sample-barcoded 5' primer and a J-beta primer mix that a second PCR of roughly 7 to 12 cycles was run. One entry per CDR3 protein, called by TCRdb with MiXCR from the 5' RACE reads. The repertoire holds 1.5 million to 1.9 million distinct CDR3 sequences, about 42% seen once, with about 4.1% in the top ten. This clonotype was seen only a few times. Its cognate antigen is unknown. This chain connects TRBV7-2 to TRBJ2-1; TRBD2 matches 11 bases. Sample: blood. The source is a young woman in good health. The CDR3 here is CASSLYPSGGIYEQFF. CDR3 nucleotides: TGTGCCAGCAGCTTATATCCTAGCGGGGGGATATATGAGCAGTTCTTC.